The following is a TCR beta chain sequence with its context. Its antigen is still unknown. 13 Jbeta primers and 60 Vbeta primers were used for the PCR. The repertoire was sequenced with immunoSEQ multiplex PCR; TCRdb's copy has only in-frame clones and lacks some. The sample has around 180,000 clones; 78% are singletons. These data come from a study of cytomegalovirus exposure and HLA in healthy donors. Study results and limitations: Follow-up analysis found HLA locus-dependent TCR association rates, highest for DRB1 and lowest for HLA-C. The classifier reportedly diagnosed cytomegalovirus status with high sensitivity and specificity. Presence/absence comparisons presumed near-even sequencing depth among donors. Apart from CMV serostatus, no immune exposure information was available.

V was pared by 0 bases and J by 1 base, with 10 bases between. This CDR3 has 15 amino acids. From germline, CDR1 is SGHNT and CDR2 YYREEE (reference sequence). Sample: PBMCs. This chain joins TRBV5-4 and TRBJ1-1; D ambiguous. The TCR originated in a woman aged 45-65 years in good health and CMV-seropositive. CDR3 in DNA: TGTGCCAGCAGCTTGGCCTCGAGAGCGAACACTGAAGCTTTCTTT. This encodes CASSLASRANTEAFF.